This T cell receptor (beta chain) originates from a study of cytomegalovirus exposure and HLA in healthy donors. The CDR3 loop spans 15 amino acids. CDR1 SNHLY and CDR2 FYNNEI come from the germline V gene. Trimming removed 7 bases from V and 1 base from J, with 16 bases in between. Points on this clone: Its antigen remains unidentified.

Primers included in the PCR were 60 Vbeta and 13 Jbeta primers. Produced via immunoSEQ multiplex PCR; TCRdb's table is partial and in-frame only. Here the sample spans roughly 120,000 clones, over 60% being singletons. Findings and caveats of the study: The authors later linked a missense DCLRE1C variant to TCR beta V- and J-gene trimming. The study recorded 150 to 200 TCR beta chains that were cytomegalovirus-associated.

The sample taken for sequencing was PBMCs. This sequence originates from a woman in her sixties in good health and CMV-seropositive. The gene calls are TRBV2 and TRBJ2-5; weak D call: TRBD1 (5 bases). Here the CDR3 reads CASTPRGHTQETQYF. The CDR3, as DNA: TGTGCCAGCACCCCCCGCGGACACACCCAAGAGACCCAGTACTTC. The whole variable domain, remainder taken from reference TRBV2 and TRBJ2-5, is EPEVTQTPSHQVTQMGQEVILRCVPISNHLYFYWYRQILGQKVEFLVSFYNNEISEKSEIFDDQFSVERPDGSNFTLKIRSTKLEDSAMYFCASTPRGHTQETQYFGPGTRLLVL.